Sequencing of this TCR beta chain was carried out in a study of cytomegalovirus exposure and HLA in healthy donors. The CDR3 runs 14 residues. CDR1 is GTSNPN and CDR2 is SVGIG in the germline V gene (reference sequence). Losses at the gene ends were 4 bases for V and 7 bases for J; bases not matched to a gene: 6. A multiplex PCR was run with 60 Vbeta primers and 13 Jbeta primers. Sequencing was performed with immunoSEQ multiplex PCR; in TCRdb, only in-frame clones are kept and a portion is missing. This sample has fewer than 55,000 clones, with about 64% found just once. The chain uses TRBV30 and TRBJ1-6; 8 positions match TRBD1. This receptor was obtained from a man between 60 and 75 years old in good health and CMV-seropositive. The sample comprised PBMCs. The CDR3 sequence: CAWTDRGGNSPLHF. The CDR3 bases are TGTGCCTGGACCGACAGGGGTGGGAATTCACCCCTCCACTTT.